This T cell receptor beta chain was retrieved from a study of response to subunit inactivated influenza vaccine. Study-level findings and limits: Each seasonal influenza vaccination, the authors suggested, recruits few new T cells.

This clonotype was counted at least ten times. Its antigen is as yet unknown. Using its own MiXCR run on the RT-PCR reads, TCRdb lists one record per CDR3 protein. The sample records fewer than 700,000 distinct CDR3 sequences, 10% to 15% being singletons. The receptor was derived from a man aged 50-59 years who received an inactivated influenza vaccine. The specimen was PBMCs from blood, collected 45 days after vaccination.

The CDR3 sequence: CASSLLSSVSSYNEQFF. Here the CDR3 DNA reads TGTGCCAGCAGTTTATTGTCTAGCGTGAGCTCCTACAATGAGCAGTTCTTC. The chain recombines TRBV27 with TRBJ2-1; D might be TRBD2 (6 bases). CDR3 size: 17 residues. The germline CDR1 and CDR2 sequences are MNHEY and SMNVEV (reference sequence). V was shortened by 1 base and J by 0 bases, with 13 bases between the two germline ends.